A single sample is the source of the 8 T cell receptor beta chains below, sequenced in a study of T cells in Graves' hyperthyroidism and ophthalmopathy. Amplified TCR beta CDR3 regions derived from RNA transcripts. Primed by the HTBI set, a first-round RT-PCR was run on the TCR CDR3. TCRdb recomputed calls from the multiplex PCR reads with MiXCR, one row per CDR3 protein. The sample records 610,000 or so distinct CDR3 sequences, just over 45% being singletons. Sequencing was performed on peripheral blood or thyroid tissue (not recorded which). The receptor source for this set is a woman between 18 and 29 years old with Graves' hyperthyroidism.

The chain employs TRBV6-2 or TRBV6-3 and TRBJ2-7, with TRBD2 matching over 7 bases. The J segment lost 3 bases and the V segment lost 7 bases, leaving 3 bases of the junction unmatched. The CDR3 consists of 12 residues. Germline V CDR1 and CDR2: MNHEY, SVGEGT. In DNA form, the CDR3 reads TGTGCCAGCAAACGGGGGGTCTACGAGCAGTACTTC. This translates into CASKRGVYEQYF.

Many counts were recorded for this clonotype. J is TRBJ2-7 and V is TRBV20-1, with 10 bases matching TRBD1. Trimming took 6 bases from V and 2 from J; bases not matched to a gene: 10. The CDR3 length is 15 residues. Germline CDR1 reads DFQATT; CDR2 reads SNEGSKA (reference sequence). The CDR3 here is CSAPPAGQGTYEQYF. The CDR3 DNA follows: TGCAGTGCCCCCCCAGCGGGACAGGGGACCTACGAGCAGTACTTC.

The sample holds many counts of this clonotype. The CDR3 loop is CASSVASSGNTIYF. The CDR3 nucleotides are TGTGCCAGCAGCGTAGCGTCCTCTGGAAACACCATATATTTT. This chain joins TRBV9 and TRBJ1-3; no reliable D call. Deletions cut 0 bases from V and 0 bases from J, with 4 bases between. Germline CDR1 and CDR2: SGDLS and YYNGEE. This CDR3 contains 14 residues.

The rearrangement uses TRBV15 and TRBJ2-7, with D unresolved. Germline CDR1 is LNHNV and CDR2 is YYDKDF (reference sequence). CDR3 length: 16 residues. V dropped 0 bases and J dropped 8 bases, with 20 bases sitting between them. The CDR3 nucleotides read TGTGCCACCAGCAGAGATATTGGGTTGCCGCAGCCCCAGCAGTACTTC. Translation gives CATSRDIGLPQPQQYF. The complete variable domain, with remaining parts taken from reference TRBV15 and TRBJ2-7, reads DAMVIQNPRYQVTQFGKPVTLSCSQTLNHNVMYWYQQKSSQAPKLLFHYYDKDFNNEADTPDNFQSRRPNTSFCFLDIRSPGLGDTAMYLCATSRDIGLPQPQQYFGPGTRLTVT.

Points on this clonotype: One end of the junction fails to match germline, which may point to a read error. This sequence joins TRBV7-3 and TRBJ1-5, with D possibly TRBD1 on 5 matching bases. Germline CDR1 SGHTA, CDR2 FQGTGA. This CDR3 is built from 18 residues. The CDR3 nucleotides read TGTGCCAGCAGCCCCGCAGCACCGGGACGGAGCTACAATGAGCCCCAGCATTTT. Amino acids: CASSPAAPGRSYNEPQHF.

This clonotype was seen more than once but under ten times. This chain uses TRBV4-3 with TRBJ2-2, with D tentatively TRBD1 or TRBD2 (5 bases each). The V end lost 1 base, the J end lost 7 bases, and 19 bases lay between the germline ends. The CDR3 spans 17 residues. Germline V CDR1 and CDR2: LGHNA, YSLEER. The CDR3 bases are TGCGCCAGCAGCCAAGCCTCGGGTGGGGGAAGTGGCGGGGAGCTGTTTTTT. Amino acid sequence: CASSQASGGGSGGELFF.

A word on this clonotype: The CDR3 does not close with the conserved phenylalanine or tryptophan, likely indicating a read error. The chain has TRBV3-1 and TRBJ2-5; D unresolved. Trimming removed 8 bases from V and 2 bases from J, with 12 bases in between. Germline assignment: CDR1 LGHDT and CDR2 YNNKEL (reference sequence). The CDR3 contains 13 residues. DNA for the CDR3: TGTGCCAGCTCACTTGACTTGCAAGAGACCCAGTACCTC. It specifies CASSLDLQETQYL.

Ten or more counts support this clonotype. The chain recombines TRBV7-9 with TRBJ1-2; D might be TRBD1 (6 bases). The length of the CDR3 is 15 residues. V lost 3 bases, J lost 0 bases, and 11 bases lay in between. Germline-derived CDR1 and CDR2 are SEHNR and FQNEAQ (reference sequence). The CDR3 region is CASSLDSSSNYGYTF. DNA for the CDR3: TGTGCCAGCAGCTTGGACAGTTCGTCTAACTATGGCTACACCTTC. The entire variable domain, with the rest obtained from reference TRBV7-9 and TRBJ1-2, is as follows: DTGVSQNPRHKITKRGQNVTFRCDPISEHNRLYWYRQTLGQGPEFLTYFQNEAQLEKSRLLSDRFSAERPKGSFSTLEIQRTEQGDSAMYLCASSLDSSSNYGYTFGSGTRLTVV.